This T cell receptor (beta chain) was captured in a study of CD8 T cells in Susac syndrome. About the research overall: Patients with Susac syndrome were therapy-naive, treated with corticosteroids, or treated with intravenous immunoglobulin alone when blood was collected.

In blood CD8+ and CD4+ T cells, TCR beta underwent sequencing. Study-level points and caveats: The study recognized that its TCR sequencing and HLA analysis covered a relatively small number of individuals.

This CDR3 spans 14 amino acids. V was shortened by 2 bases and J by 3 bases, with 8 bases between the two germline ends. Looked up from germline, CDR1 is MDHEN and CDR2 is SYDVKM. When the RNA was reverse transcribed, random hexamers were used with an input of about 0.45 to 1 ug. In TCRdb, the immunoSEQ multiplex PCR reads were re-called with MiXCR into one record per CDR3 protein. Seen here are around 25,000 distinct CDR3 sequences, approximately 92% observed once, and the top ten hold roughly 0.62%. Concerning this clonotype: Antigen unknown.

This chain joins TRBV28 and TRBJ2-1; D perhaps matches TRBD2 (5 bases). This clonotype originated in a human donor with Susac syndrome. Material: CD8+ T cells from PBMCs. The chain's CDR3 is CASSLLGVYNEQFF. Written as DNA, the CDR3 is TGTGCCAGCAGTTTACTGGGAGTCTACAATGAGCAGTTCTTC.